Each of the 19 T cell receptor beta chains below was sequenced from the same sample in a study of glioma-infiltrating T cells after dendritic cell vaccination. The time point here: after dendritic cell vaccination, including at tumor progression/relapse. The assay was immunoSEQ multiplex PCR, and TCRdb's table has in-frame clones only and misses some. Here the sample spans tens of thousands of clones, around 87% being singletons. Sequences were derived from blood, sampled after dendritic cell vaccination. These receptors all stem from a human donor with glioblastoma.

This clone was recorded only once. The genes are TRBV10-1 and TRBJ2-7, with TRBD2 matching over 9 bases. V shed 3 bases and J 5 bases; nucleotides not matched to a gene: 2. Germline lookup yields CDR1 WNHNN and CDR2 SYGVQD (reference sequence). The CDR3 is made up of 13 amino acids. The CDR3 here is CASSDRTSDEQYF. The CDR3 region has the DNA TGCGCCAGCAGTGACAGGACTAGCGACGAGCAGTACTTC.

This rearrangement joins TRBV18 to TRBJ2-1; 7 bases align to TRBD2. The germline gives CDR1 KGHSH, CDR2 LQKENI. After removal of 3 bases from V and 5 bases from J, the junction contained 10 bases not matched to a gene. The CDR3 extends over 16 amino acids. The CDR3 DNA is TGTGCCAGCTCACCGGTCGCGGGAGATTCGGACAATGAGCAGTTCTTC. Translated, it gives CASSPVAGDSDNEQFF.

The genes are TRBV25-1 and TRBJ2-6; D might be TRBD1 (5 bases). The CDR3 length is 16 residues. Per the germline V gene, CDR1 is MGHDK and CDR2 is SYGVNS. Trimming shortened V by 8 bases and J by 4 bases, and 18 bases separated the two germline ends. The chain's CDR3 is CASLSGRAKGANVLTF. CDR3 bases: TGTGCCAGCCTCTCGGGCAGGGCGAAGGGGGCCAACGTCCTGACTTTC.

The CDR3 nucleotides read TGTGCCAGCAGCAAAAAGCCCCGGGTCGGGAGGGCCATCGGTGAGCAGTTCTTC. Translated, it gives CASSKKPRVGRAIGEQFF. The chain uses TRBV21-1 and TRBJ2-1; the table's D call TRBD2 went unverified against the DNA. TRBV21-1 is labeled a pseudogene. This CDR3 is 18 amino acids long.

V is TRBV18 and J is TRBJ2-1, with TRBD2 identical over 15 bases. The CDR3 consists of 14 residues. Unmatched junction bases numbered 2, after V lost 0 bases and J lost 14 bases. In germline, CDR1 is KGHSH, CDR2 LQKENI. CDR3 sequence (DNA): TGTGCCAGCTCACCACCGGGACTAGCGGGAGGAGAGTTCTTC. Amino acid sequence: CASSPPGLAGGEFF. Filled out from reference TRBV18 and TRBJ2-1, the complete variable domain reads NAGVMQNPRHLVRRRGQEARLRCSPMKGHSHVYWYRQLPEEGLKFMVYLQKENIIDESGMPKERFSAEFPKEGPSILRIQQVVRGDSAAYFCASSPPGLAGGEFFGPGTRLTVL.

J is TRBJ2-3 and V is TRBV6-5, with a possible D match to TRBD1 (6 bases). Germline values: CDR1 MNHEY, CDR2 SVGAGI. This CDR3 has 16 amino acids. V lost 0 bases and J lost 7, with 17 bases in between. The CDR3 spells CASSYSITTGLNTQYF. The CDR3 coding sequence is TGTGCCAGCAGTTACTCGATAACCACAGGGTTAAATACGCAGTATTTT.

This chain connects TRBV19 to TRBJ1-1; TRBD1 aligns across 7 bases. Germline CDR1 is LNHDA and CDR2 is SQIVND (reference sequence). V was pared by 5 bases and J by 0 bases, with 6 bases of the junction left unmatched. The CDR3 is 15 amino acids. CDR3 nucleotides: TGTGCCAGTAGTCCACAGGACAGGTTGAACACTGAAGCTTTCTTT. Translated: CASSPQDRLNTEAFF.

This chain joins TRBV5-1 and TRBJ1-1; no reliable D call. Germline lookup yields CDR1 SGHRS and CDR2 YFSETQ. V was pared by 0 bases and J by 5 bases, with 11 bases between. The CDR3 sequence is 14 residues long. As DNA, the CDR3 is TGCGCCAGCAGCTTGGGCTTACCGGGGACTGAAGCTTTCTTT. Residues: CASSLGLPGTEAFF.

The rearrangement joins TRBV30 to TRBJ1-2, with D perhaps TRBD1 (5 bases). Trimming removed 4 bases at V and 3 bases at J, with 12 bases between. This CDR3 has 13 amino acids. The germline V gene has CDR1 GTSNPN and CDR2 SVGIG (reference sequence). The chain's CDR3 is CAWTLGGYYGYTF. The CDR3 coding sequence is TGTGCCTGGACGCTGGGGGGATACTATGGCTACACCTTC.

V gene TRBV10-3 combines with J gene TRBJ1-1; D is uncertain. Looked up from germline, CDR1 is ENHRY and CDR2 is SYGVKD. V was cut by 0 bases and J by 4 bases, with 15 bases left in between. The CDR3 totals 16 residues. The chain's CDR3 is CAISESARSLGTEAFF. CDR3 nucleotides: TGTGCCATCAGTGAGTCGGCCAGGTCTTTGGGCACTGAAGCTTTCTTT.

This chain joins TRBV9 and TRBJ2-7; 7 bases are a match to TRBD1. Germline CDR1 reads SGDLS; CDR2 reads YYNGEE. The length of the CDR3 is 13 residues. Trimming cost V 2 bases and J 6 bases; bases outside gene matches: 5. CDR3 amino acids: CASSVIEGAEQYF. DNA for the CDR3: TGTGCCAGCAGCGTCATAGAGGGGGCCGAGCAGTACTTC.

Points on this clone: Given the absence of the conserved phenylalanine or tryptophan at the CDR3 end, a read error is likely. No DNA is shown, since the ends of the CDR3 on it are uncertain; the CDR3 is the one TCRdb lists. The chain combines TRBV19 with TRBJ2-7; the table's D call, TRBD1, has no DNA check behind it. Germline V lookup: CDR1 LNHDA, CDR2 SQIVND (reference sequence). The CDR3 has 9 amino acids, counting both end residues. CDR3 sequence reads: CASNPQGHQ.

This clone was seen once. The chain combines TRBV10-1 with TRBJ1-2, with TRBD1 matching 11 bases. With 7 bases clipped from V and 3 bases from J, the junction kept 13 bases outside the gene matches. CDR1 and CDR2 from the germline V gene are WNHNN and SYGVQD (reference sequence). The CDR3 covers 17 residues. The DNA for the CDR3 is TGCGCCAGCACCAGGGGGACAGGGGGGCCCTTCTACTATGGCTACACCTTC. This encodes CASTRGTGGPFYYGYTF.

Here the CDR3 reads CASSQPGGVAGELFF. The CDR3 region has the DNA TGTGCCAGCAGCCAACCGGGAGGGGTGGCCGGGGAGCTGTTTTTT. The chain is built from TRBV14 and TRBJ2-2; TRBD2 agrees at 8 bases. The ends lost 2 bases at V and 6 bases at J; junction bases unmatched: 5. Germline assignment: CDR1 SGHDN and CDR2 FVKESK. This CDR3 spans 15 amino acids.

The chain couples TRBV27 to TRBJ1-1; D ambiguous. Germline V gene sequence: CDR1 MNHEY, CDR2 SMNVEV (reference sequence). The CDR3 contains 13 residues. Trimming took 3 bases from V and 2 from J, leaving 7 bases between them. The CDR3 bases are TGTGCCAGCAGTTTCCGCAGAAACACTGAAGCTTTCTTT. Encoded protein: CASSFRRNTEAFF.

The chain is built from TRBV2 and TRBJ1-1; the match to TRBD1 covers 7 bases. After removal of 1 base from V and 4 bases from J, the junction contained 6 bases not matched to a gene. This CDR3 is built from 15 residues. Germline values: CDR1 SNHLY, CDR2 FYNNEI. CDR3 protein: CASSEDRGRGTEAFF. The CDR3 coding sequence is TGTGCCAGCAGTGAAGATAGGGGGCGAGGCACTGAAGCTTTCTTT.

This rearrangement joins TRBV5-4 to TRBJ2-5, with 7 bases fitting TRBD2. The CDR3 is 15 residues long. After removal of 1 base from V and 7 bases from J, the junction contained 10 bases not matched to a gene. Germline loops: CDR1 SGHNT, CDR2 YYREEE (reference sequence). In nucleotides, the CDR3 is TGTGCCAGCAGCTTGAGGGCGGGAGAGCTGGGGACCCAGTACTTC. Its protein is CASSLRAGELGTQYF.

The gene calls are TRBV5-1 and TRBJ2-7; D unclear. CDR3 length equals 13 residues. In germline, CDR1 is SGHRS, CDR2 YFSETQ. V was trimmed by 3 bases and J by 5 bases, leaving 12 bases between them. The CDR3 DNA reads TGCGCCAGCAGCTCTTGGCAGATGGACGAGCAGTACTTC. Its protein is CASSSWQMDEQYF.

The V gene is TRBV7-8, the J gene TRBJ2-1; tentatively, D is TRBD2 (5 bases). Germline lookup yields CDR1 SGHVS and CDR2 FQNEAQ. Trimming took 6 bases from V and 3 from J, leaving 15 bases between them. The CDR3 has 15 residues. This CDR3 reads CASRISFGGYNEQFF. CDR3 nucleotide sequence: TGTGCCAGCAGAATAAGCTTCGGAGGCTACAATGAGCAGTTCTTC.